Presented here are 20 T cell receptor beta chains from one specimen sequenced in a study of T-cell reconstitution after alpha-beta-depleted transplantation in children. A library of TCRbeta sequences, prepared with unique molecular identifiers, was generated. Using its own MiXCR run on the PCR reads, TCRdb lists one record per CDR3 protein. Of some 530,000 distinct CDR3 sequences in the sample, approximately 12% were seen once. The source material was PBMCs from the stem cell graft donor, sampled from the stem cell graft. These receptors were taken from a human donor who donated a stem cell graft to a child with combined immunodeficiency.

This clonotype was counted between two and nine times. The chain employs TRBV5-5 and TRBJ2-7; D unclear. The CDR3 is made up of 14 amino acids. Germline V gives CDR1 SGHKS, CDR2 YYEKEE (reference sequence). Between the trimmed V and J ends, which lost 1 base and 3 bases, there was a span of 11 bases. CDR3 amino acids: CASSLLVSNYEQYF. In nucleotides, the CDR3 is TGTGCCAGCAGCTTGTTGGTCTCAAACTACGAGCAGTACTTC.

This clonotype has ten or more counts. The V and J genes are TRBV20-1 and TRBJ2-7; maybe TRBD1 (6 bases). Germline assignment: CDR1 DFQATT and CDR2 SNEGSKA (reference sequence). The CDR3 length is 14 residues. V was pared by 6 bases and J by 1 base, with 16 bases between. DNA of the CDR3: TGCAGTGCCCTGACAGGCCCGACTTCCTACGAGCAGTACTTC. It encodes CSALTGPTSYEQYF.

The J gene is TRBJ2-7, the V gene TRBV7-2; TRBD2 is a possible D gene (6 bases). This CDR3 contains 15 residues. Between the trimmed V and J ends, which lost 4 bases and 2 bases, there was a span of 15 bases. From germline, CDR1 is SGHTA and CDR2 FQGNSA. CDR3 loop: CASSSVAGPAYEQYF. CDR3 nucleotides: TGTGCCAGCAGCTCCGTCGCGGGACCTGCCTACGAGCAGTACTTC. Looking up the rest from reference TRBV7-2 and TRBJ2-7 gives the full variable domain: GAGVSQSPSNKVTEKGKDVELRCDPISGHTALYWYRQSLGQGLEFLIYFQGNSAPDKSGLPSDRFSAERTGGSVSTLTIQRTQQEDSAVYLCASSSVAGPAYEQYFGPGTRLTVT.

This clonotype was picked up a small number of times. The chain couples TRBV20-1 to TRBJ2-7, with 7 nucleotides matching TRBD2. Germline assignment: CDR1 DFQATT and CDR2 SNEGSKA (reference sequence). The CDR3 is made up of 15 amino acids. The J segment lost 3 bases and the V segment lost 0 bases, leaving 8 bases of the junction unmatched. The CDR3: CSARDSGGVDYEQYF. Written as DNA, the CDR3 is TGCAGTGCTAGAGATTCTGGGGGGGTGGACTACGAGCAGTACTTC.

The sample holds a few counts of this clonotype. The chain recombines TRBV6-2 or TRBV6-3 with TRBJ2-7, with D perhaps matching TRBD1 (6 bases). Germline CDR1 is MNHEY and CDR2 is SVGEGT. Trimming removed 5 bases from V and 3 bases from J, with 11 bases in between. The CDR3 length is 13 residues. CDR3 bases: TGTGCCAGCAGTCGGGACACCTTCTACGAGCAGTACTTC. This codes for CASSRDTFYEQYF.

This clonotype was picked up a small number of times. The rearrangement joins TRBV19 to TRBJ2-3, with D uncertain. The CDR3 runs 13 residues. Trimming took 8 bases from V and 6 from J, leaving 15 bases between them. In germline, CDR1 is LNHDA, CDR2 SQIVND (reference sequence). The CDR3 is CASSTVATDTQYF. The CDR3 DNA sequence: TGTGCCAGTTCTACAGTAGCAACCGATACGCAGTATTTT. The full variable domain, in which reference TRBV19 and TRBJ2-3 provide the parts outside the CDR3, is DGGITQSPKYLFRKEGQNVTLSCEQNLNHDAMYWYRQDPGQGLRLIYYSQIVNDFQKGDIAEGYSVSREKKESFPLTVTSAQKNPTAFYLCASSTVATDTQYFGPGTRLTVL.

Many counts were recorded for this clonotype. The J gene is TRBJ1-1, the V gene TRBV27; D uncertain. Trimming pared 3 bases from V and 1 base from J, leaving 6 bases between. Germline V gene lookup returns CDR1 MNHEY and CDR2 SMNVEV (reference sequence). The CDR3 has 13 residues. CDR3 in DNA: TGTGCCAGCAGTTTGAACAGGAACACTGAAGCTTTCTTT. Protein: CASSLNRNTEAFF.

The CDR3 protein is CASSVTGRLVHEQFF. In DNA form, the CDR3 reads TGTGCCAGCAGTGTCACAGGGAGATTGGTACATGAGCAGTTCTTC. This chain links TRBV2 with TRBJ2-1; perhaps TRBD1 as D (6 bases). The CDR3 extends over 15 amino acids. V was trimmed by 4 bases and J by 8 bases, leaving 18 bases between them. CDR1 is SNHLY, CDR2 FYNNEI, per germline.

This clonotype was counted only a few times. V and J are TRBV6-5 and TRBJ2-3, with TRBD2 matching over 15 bases. Unmatched junction bases numbered 5, after V lost 4 bases and J lost 6 bases. This CDR3 region has 16 residues. Germline V CDR1 and CDR2: MNHEY, SVGAGI. CDR3 DNA: TGTGCCAGCAGTTTCGGACTAGCGGGGGGGCGGGATACGCAGTATTTT. Translation: CASSFGLAGGRDTQYF.

V and J are TRBV11-1 and TRBJ2-1, with a weak D call TRBD1 (6 bases). Trimming took off 3 bases at V and 5 bases at J, with 14 bases between the two ends. The CDR3 totals 15 residues. The V gene's germline CDR1 is SGHAT and CDR2 FQDESV (reference sequence). CDR3 in DNA: TGTGCCAGCAGCTTCCAAGGACAGAGTAACAATGAGCAGTTCTTC. It is translated as CASSFQGQSNNEQFF.

This clonotype was detected a few times. V gene TRBV27 combines with J gene TRBJ1-5, with D unresolved. CDR3 length: 17 amino acids. Germline V CDR1 and CDR2: MNHEY, SMNVEV (reference sequence). V shed 0 bases and J shed 0 bases, with 12 bases lying between them. For the CDR3, the DNA is TGTGCCAGCAGTTTATCGAAGGCCGCTAGTAGCAATCAGCCCCAGCATTTT. It translates to CASSLSKAASSNQPQHF.

The chain combines TRBV7-2 with TRBJ2-5; 9 nucleotides line up with TRBD2. V was pared by 1 base and J by 5 bases, with 5 bases of the junction left unmatched. The CDR3 totals 15 residues. Germline CDR1 SGHTA, CDR2 FQGNSA. The CDR3 protein is CASSLGGGAYETQYF. As DNA, the CDR3 is TGTGCCAGCAGCTTAGGCGGGGGGGCCTATGAGACCCAGTACTTC. The whole variable domain, filled in from reference TRBV7-2 and TRBJ2-5, reads GAGVSQSPSNKVTEKGKDVELRCDPISGHTALYWYRQSLGQGLEFLIYFQGNSAPDKSGLPSDRFSAERTGGSVSTLTIQRTQQEDSAVYLCASSLGGGAYETQYFGPGTRLLVL.

There are many counts of this clonotype. The rearrangement joins TRBV7-2 to TRBJ2-5, with a tentative D call TRBD1 (6 bases). Germline values: CDR1 SGHTA, CDR2 FQGNSA. Trimming stripped 6 bases from V and 5 bases from J, with 16 bases between. The CDR3 is 14 residues long. The CDR3 sequence: CASRNRAYEETQYF. DNA of the CDR3: TGTGCCAGCAGGAACAGGGCATATGAGGAGACCCAGTACTTC.

This rearrangement joins TRBV11-3 to TRBJ1-2; 7 nucleotides match TRBD1. With V trimmed by 5 bases and J by 4 bases, 4 bases remained unmatched. CDR3 length: 13 residues. Germline V CDR1 and CDR2: SGHNT, YENEEA. CDR3 DNA sequence: TGTGCCAGCAGCGTGACAGGGACCTATGGCTACACCTTC. It is translated as CASSVTGTYGYTF.

This clonotype has ten or more counts. The chain recombines TRBV4-2 with TRBJ2-7; a possible D gene is TRBD1 (5 bases). The germline V and J ends were trimmed by 0 bases and 3 bases, with 12 bases remaining between them. Germline loops: CDR1 LGHNA, CDR2 YNFKEQ. The CDR3 totals 15 residues. CDR3: CASSQEVGADYEQYF. As DNA, the CDR3 is TGTGCCAGCAGCCAAGAAGTTGGGGCAGACTACGAGCAGTACTTC.

The chain employs TRBV2 and TRBJ1-2; a possible D gene is TRBD1 (5 bases). Germline V CDR1 and CDR2: SNHLY, FYNNEI. The CDR3 sequence is 13 residues long. With 10 bases removed from V and 1 base from J, the gap between germline ends came to 13 bases. For the CDR3, the DNA is TGTGCCACCTCCGTAAGGGGTAACTATGGCTACACCTTC. As protein: CATSVRGNYGYTF.

This clonotype was counted a few times. The chain links TRBV7-9 to TRBJ2-1, with 7 bases matching TRBD2. V lost 8 bases and J lost 2; bases outside the gene matches: 6. CDR3 size: 14 residues. Germline loops: CDR1 SEHNR, CDR2 FQNEAQ (reference sequence). The CDR3 sequence is CASGSGGTYNEQFF. DNA of the CDR3: TGTGCCAGCGGGTCCGGGGGGACCTACAATGAGCAGTTCTTC.

The chain uses TRBV15 and TRBJ2-3; weak D call: TRBD2 (6 bases). Trimming shortened V by 3 bases and J by 0 bases, and 10 bases separated the two germline ends. The germline gives CDR1 LNHNV, CDR2 YYDKDF (reference sequence). The CDR3 contains 15 residues. CDR3 sequence: CATSRGEASTDTQYF. CDR3 bases: TGTGCCACCAGCAGGGGGGAGGCCAGCACAGATACGCAGTATTTT.

The V gene is TRBV6-5, the J gene TRBJ1-5; unclear D gene. This CDR3 comprises 14 residues. Germline loops: CDR1 MNHEY, CDR2 SVGAGI. V was shortened by 4 bases and J by 5 bases, with 12 bases between the two germline ends. The chain's CDR3 is CASSFEGGHQPQHF. CDR3 sequence (DNA): TGTGCCAGCAGTTTTGAGGGAGGACATCAGCCCCAGCATTTT.

This clonotype has only a few counts. The gene calls are TRBV20-1 and TRBJ2-1; 10 positions agree with TRBD2. Germline CDR1 is DFQATT and CDR2 is SNEGSKA (reference sequence). The CDR3 sequence is 13 residues long. J gave up 10 bases and V 7 bases, and 10 bases lay outside the gene matches. The CDR3 DNA reads TGCAGTGTTCGACTAGCGGGTAGGGAGGAGCAGTTCTTC. Amino acid sequence: CSVRLAGREEQFF.